This TCR beta chain was captured by sequencing in a study of T cells in Graves' hyperthyroidism and ophthalmopathy. It was uncontrolled infection, other autoimmune disease, pregnancy or lactation that excluded patients. The source material, RNA transcripts, was used to amplify TCR beta CDR3 regions. A first-round RT-PCR of the TCR CDR3 used the HTBI primer set. TCRdb itself ran the multiplex PCR reads through MiXCR, one entry per CDR3 protein. The sample records about 460,000 distinct CDR3 sequences, approximately 22% being singletons. The CDR3 covers 13 residues. Trimming stripped 8 bases from V and 0 bases from J, with 10 bases between. This clonotype appeared many times.

Input material: blood. The chain is built from TRBV12-3 or TRBV12-4 and TRBJ1-1; D not certain. The sequence derives from a woman in her 70s with Graves' ophthalmopathy. The CDR3 sequence is CASHAAVNTEAFF. The CDR3, as DNA: TGTGCCAGCCATGCGGCGGTGAACACTGAAGCTTTCTTT.